This T cell receptor beta chain appears in the sequencing data of a study of neoadjuvant anti-PD-1 for oral cavity cancer. Study context: Non-progressing patients received a fourth nivolumab dose near day 43, then surgery on days 50-56. Study-wide points: Higher pretreatment blood Treg/Th17 ratios correlated with higher pretreatment blood and lower post-treatment tumor TCRbeta clonality.

Using immunoSEQ multiplex PCR, the repertoire was profiled, and TCRdb retains in-frame clones only, with some absent. The profile shows about 9,500 clones, around 68% of them singletons. CDR1 and CDR2 from the germline V gene are SQVTM and ANQGSEA. CDR3 size: 15 residues. The ends were cut back, 0 bases at V and 6 bases at J, with 18 bases in the middle. As for time point: after neoadjuvant nivolumab, at surgical resection. A word on this clone: The target antigen is unknown.

The chain employs TRBV29-1 and TRBJ2-7; either TRBD1 or TRBD2 may supply D (5 bases each). The sequencing here drew on PBMCs, taken after nivolumab (anti-PD-1) treatment. This TCR was sampled from a person aged 40-85 years with oral cavity squamous cell carcinoma. The chain's CDR3 is CSVEDVKGRGSEQYF. The CDR3 region has the DNA TGCAGCGTTGAAGATGTCAAGGGGCGCGGGTCCGAGCAGTACTTC.